Each of the 27 T cell receptor beta chains below was sequenced from the same sample in a study of technical replicates of blood from a few donors. The repertoire was sequenced with immunoSEQ multiplex PCR; TCRdb's copy has only in-frame clones and lacks some. Here the sample spans about 85,000 clones, approximately 94% being singletons. What was sequenced was T cells isolated from PBMCs. These receptors all stem from a human donor in good health.

The rearrangement uses TRBV19 and TRBJ2-1; perhaps TRBD1 as D (5 bases). This CDR3 is 15 amino acids long. Germline CDR1 and CDR2: LNHDA and SQIVND (reference sequence). V gave up 5 bases and J gave up 3 bases, with 14 bases separating them. The CDR3 region has the DNA TGTGCCAGTAGTTTCCAGGGAAGAGTCTACAATGAGCAGTTCTTC. It encodes CASSFQGRVYNEQFF.

This clone was recorded only once. This rearrangement joins TRBV10-1 to TRBJ1-1; no definite D call. Trimming removed 0 bases at V and 5 bases at J, with 13 bases between. Germline V gives CDR1 WNHNN, CDR2 SYGVQD (reference sequence). The CDR3 spans 15 residues. The CDR3 sequence: CASSESGKEATEAFF. The CDR3 DNA sequence: TGCGCCAGCAGTGAGTCGGGGAAGGAGGCAACTGAAGCTTTCTTT.

J is TRBJ2-1 and V is TRBV10-1, with 16 bases aligning to TRBD2. CDR3 length: 18 amino acids. Germline V gene data show CDR1 as WNHNN and CDR2 as SYGVQD (reference sequence). The V gene end was trimmed by 6 bases and the J gene end by 7 bases; junction bases not matched to a gene: 12. In nucleotides, the CDR3 is TGCGCCAGCAGCGCTACTCCGGGACTAGCGGGAGGGCCGAATGAGCAGTTCTTC. Translation: CASSATPGLAGGPNEQFF.

The chain recombines TRBV9 with TRBJ2-7; 12 bases are a match to TRBD2. The V gene's germline CDR1 is SGDLS and CDR2 YYNGEE. V lost 0 bases, J lost 4 bases, and 2 bases stayed unmatched. The CDR3 has 15 amino acids. The CDR3 sequence is CASSVATSGGYEQYF. The CDR3 DNA reads TGTGCCAGCAGCGTAGCGACTAGCGGGGGTTACGAGCAGTACTTC.

The CDR3 coding sequence is TGCGCCAGCAGCCAAGGGGTGGGAGTGCAAGAGACCCAGTACTTC. Protein sequence: CASSQGVGVQETQYF. The V call is TRBV4-1, the J call TRBJ2-5; tentatively, D is TRBD2 (5 bases). V lost 1 base to trimming and J lost 2 bases, with 11 bases between them. The CDR3 length is 15 residues. CDR1 and CDR2 from the germline V gene are MGHRA and YSYEKL.

The rearrangement links TRBV18 to TRBJ2-1; D gene unclear. There are 15 residues in the CDR3. The germline CDR1 and CDR2 sequences are KGHSH and LQKENI. Trimming took off 3 bases at V and 3 bases at J, with 12 bases between the two ends. The CDR3 region has the DNA TGTGCCAGCTCACCGCCCAGTTCCGACTACAATGAGCAGTTCTTC. It encodes CASSPPSSDYNEQFF.

In its sample, this clone was seen once. The gene calls are TRBV28 and TRBJ2-3; TRBD2 matches 12 bases. The V segment lost 1 base and the J segment 1 base; nucleotides outside the gene matches: 6. The CDR3 runs 18 residues. Germline CDR1 and CDR2: MDHEN and SYDVKM. CDR3 nucleotides: TGTGCCAGCAGTTTATACCGCCTAGCGGGAGGGGGCACAGATACGCAGTATTTT. Its translation: CASSLYRLAGGGTDTQYF. The full variable domain, with the rest looked up from reference TRBV28 and TRBJ2-3, is DVKVTQSSRYLVKRTGEKVFLECVQDMDHENMFWYRQDPGLGLRLIYFSYDVKMKEKGDIPEGYSVSREKKERFSLILESASTNQTSMYLCASSLYRLAGGGTDTQYFGPGTRLTVL.

This sequence joins TRBV4-1 and TRBJ2-7; D possibly corresponds to TRBD1 (6 bases). Germline lookup yields CDR1 MGHRA and CDR2 YSYEKL. Trimming pared 1 base from V and 0 bases from J, leaving 13 bases between. CDR3 size: 16 residues. The CDR3 spells CASSQASRGSSYEQYF. The CDR3 DNA reads TGCGCCAGCAGCCAAGCAAGCAGGGGCAGCTCCTACGAGCAGTACTTC.

The chain combines TRBV15 with TRBJ2-7; D is ambiguous. The V end lost 1 base, the J end lost 0 bases, and 7 bases lay between the germline ends. The CDR3 contains 14 residues. The germline gives CDR1 LNHNV, CDR2 YYDKDF (reference sequence). Here the CDR3 DNA reads TGTGCCACCAGCAGAGTCAGCGACTCCTACGAGCAGTACTTC. Translated: CATSRVSDSYEQYF.

The chain has TRBV9 and TRBJ1-2; TRBD1 matches 7 bases. CDR3 length equals 16 residues. V lost 0 bases, J lost 5 bases, and 10 bases stayed unmatched. Germline-derived CDR1 and CDR2 are SGDLS and YYNGEE. The CDR3 bases are TGTGCCAGCAGCGTAGACCCCCAGGACAGGCCTTATGGCTACACCTTC. Translation gives CASSVDPQDRPYGYTF. The variable domain in full, completed from reference TRBV9 and TRBJ1-2, reads DSGVTQTPKHLITATGQRVTLRCSPRSGDLSVYWYQQSLDQGLQFLIQYYNGEERAKGNILERFSAQQFPDLHSELNLSSLELGDSALYFCASSVDPQDRPYGYTFGSGTRLTVV.

The chain has TRBV5-1 and TRBJ2-3, with 7 nucleotides matching TRBD2. Germline-derived CDR1 and CDR2 are SGHRS and YFSETQ. The CDR3 extends over 17 amino acids. V shed 0 bases, J shed 0 bases, and the junction held 7 bases outside the gene matches. The CDR3 DNA is TGCGCCAGCAGCTTGGGAAGCGGCGGGGGTAGCACAGATACGCAGTATTTT. Protein product: CASSLGSGGGSTDTQYF.

This CDR3 reads CASHGTGGTNYGYTF. The CDR3 DNA reads as TGCGCCAGCCATGGGACAGGTGGAACTAACTATGGCTACACCTTC. V gene TRBV4-1 combines with J gene TRBJ1-2; 8 bases line up with TRBD1. This CDR3 has 15 amino acids. J gave up 0 bases and V 8 bases, and 8 bases lay outside the gene matches. The V gene's germline CDR1 is MGHRA and CDR2 YSYEKL.

This chain uses TRBV7-2 with TRBJ2-7, with D possibly TRBD1 on 6 matching bases. The germline V gene encodes CDR1 SGHTA and CDR2 FQGNSA. V was trimmed by 6 bases and J by 3 bases, leaving 18 bases between them. This CDR3 has 15 residues. The CDR3: CASSQGMARYYEQYF. CDR3 nucleotide sequence: TGTGCCAGCAGTCAGGGGATGGCCCGTTACTACGAGCAGTACTTC.

The rearrangement uses TRBV29-1 and TRBJ1-5; 7 bases line up with TRBD1. The CDR3 runs 12 residues. V shed 6 bases and J 2 bases; nucleotides not matched to a gene: 1. CDR1 is SQVTM and CDR2 is ANQGSEA in the germline V gene. Here the CDR3 reads CSVGQGNQPQHF. The CDR3 DNA is TGCAGCGTCGGACAGGGCAATCAGCCCCAGCATTTT.

V is TRBV29-1 and J is TRBJ1-2, with 7 nucleotides matching TRBD1. V was pared by 1 base and J by 6 bases, with 8 bases of the junction left unmatched. CDR1 SQVTM and CDR2 ANQGSEA come from the germline V gene. The CDR3 loop spans 14 amino acids. The DNA for the CDR3 is TGCAGCGTTGAAGTCTTAGGGGGCAAAAATGGCTACACCTTC. Residues: CSVEVLGGKNGYTF.

Written as DNA, the CDR3 is TGTGCCACCAAGCTAACTAGCGGGAGATATATAACTGAGCAGTTCTTC. Translated: CATKLTSGRYITEQFF. V and J are TRBV15 and TRBJ2-1, with 11 bases matching TRBD2. This CDR3 is built from 16 residues. Germline V gene data show CDR1 as LNHNV and CDR2 as YYDKDF (reference sequence). The trim removed 7 bases at V and 9 bases at J, leaving 14 bases unmatched.

This clone was recorded only once. The CDR3 DNA follows: TGTGCCAGCAGGGGTTCGGGGGGACCCACAGATACGCAGTATTTT. Amino acid sequence: CASRGSGGPTDTQYF. The gene calls are TRBV6-1 and TRBJ2-3; 7 nucleotides agree with TRBD2. The CDR3 runs 15 residues. Trimming removed 6 bases from V and 2 bases from J; junction bases left unmatched: 8. The germline V gene encodes CDR1 MNHNS and CDR2 SASEGT.

The chain joins TRBV19 to TRBJ1-5, with D perhaps matching TRBD1 (5 bases). Germline values: CDR1 LNHDA, CDR2 SQIVND (reference sequence). The CDR3 length is 14 residues. V was cut by 6 bases and J by 5 bases, with 14 bases left in between. CDR3 in DNA: TGTGCCAGTAGGAGCCGGGCGGGGGATCAGCCCCAGCATTTT. It is translated as CASRSRAGDQPQHF.

The CDR3 bases are TGTGCCAGCAGCCCCAGGACTAGCGGGAGCGCGGTGAACACCGGGGAGCTGTTTTTT. Translated: CASSPRTSGSAVNTGELFF. This chain joins TRBV7-8 and TRBJ2-2; TRBD2 matches at 13 bases. The J segment lost 1 base and the V segment lost 5 bases, leaving 10 bases of the junction unmatched. The CDR3 is 19 residues long. From germline, CDR1 is SGHVS and CDR2 FQNEAQ.

The CDR3 DNA reads TGTGCCAACAGGGGAGCTGGCGGGGAGCTGTTTTTT. Protein product: CANRGAGGELFF. The genes are TRBV28 and TRBJ2-2; 7 nucleotides match TRBD1. The CDR3 covers 12 residues. The germline V gene has CDR1 MDHEN and CDR2 SYDVKM. The ends lost 10 bases at V and 7 bases at J; junction bases unmatched: 6.

V usage is TRBV2 and J usage is TRBJ1-2; 7 bases agree with TRBD1. The V and J ends lost 3 bases and 4 bases, in that order; junction bases with no gene match: 5. The CDR3 sequence is 14 residues long. The germline V gene has CDR1 SNHLY and CDR2 FYNNEI. In DNA, the CDR3 is TGTGCCAGCAGTGAGGCGGGGACAGTCTATGGCTACACCTTC. It translates to CASSEAGTVYGYTF.

This sequence joins TRBV29-1 and TRBJ2-7, with a tentative D call TRBD2 (6 bases). This CDR3 is built from 15 residues. Per germline, CDR1 SQVTM and CDR2 ANQGSEA. V lost 4 bases, J lost 3 bases, and 19 bases lay in between. The CDR3 reads CSVVVGWRRDYEQYF. In nucleotides, the CDR3 is TGCAGCGTTGTAGTGGGGTGGAGGAGGGACTACGAGCAGTACTTC.

The genes are TRBV5-1 and TRBJ1-1; TRBD1 is a possible D gene (5 bases). Trimming shortened V by 4 bases and J by 2 bases, and 9 bases separated the two germline ends. The CDR3 is made up of 13 amino acids. CDR1 and CDR2 from the germline V gene are SGHRS and YFSETQ. This CDR3 reads CASSRDRNTEAFF. The CDR3 DNA is TGCGCCAGCAGCCGAGACAGAAACACTGAAGCTTTCTTT.

J is TRBJ2-3 and V is TRBV30, with 7 bases matching TRBD1. The CDR3 has 16 amino acids. V dropped 0 bases and J dropped 4; count of bases not matched to a gene: 10. Germline CDR1 reads GTSNPN; CDR2 reads SVGIG (reference sequence). The CDR3 nucleotides are TGTGCCTGGAGTGTACTAGGGACAGAGATTCCAGATACGCAGTATTTT. Amino acids: CAWSVLGTEIPDTQYF.

This clone was seen once. The chain has TRBV7-2 and TRBJ2-3, with 11 bases lining up with TRBD2. The CDR3 runs to 15 residues. CDR1 and CDR2 from the germline V gene are SGHTA and FQGNSA. V gave up 4 bases and J gave up 1 base; unmatched junction bases: 1. CDR3 in DNA: TGTGCCAGCAGCTCACTAGCGGGGGGCACAGATACGCAGTATTTT. Translation: CASSSLAGGTDTQYF.

In its sample, this clone was seen once. The chain carries TRBV11-2 and TRBJ2-5; unclear D gene. CDR1 SGHAT and CDR2 FQNNGV come from the germline V gene. The length of the CDR3 is 14 residues. V was clipped by 1 base and J by 7 bases, with 13 bases between them. CDR3 nucleotide sequence: TGTGCCAGCAGCTTAGGTGGTAGCTCGGGGACCCAGTACTTC. This codes for CASSLGGSSGTQYF.

The chain uses TRBV5-1 and TRBJ2-3; 8 bases align to TRBD2. This CDR3 spans 15 amino acids. Germline trimming cut 5 bases from V and 0 bases from J; bases unmatched to any gene: 5. Germline V gives CDR1 SGHRS, CDR2 YFSETQ. As DNA, the CDR3 is TGCGCCAGCAGGCAGCGGGGGACTAGCACAGATACGCAGTATTTT. Its protein product is CASRQRGTSTDTQYF.